The text below deals with one T cell receptor beta chain. This table comes from immunoSEQ multiplex PCR, and its TCRdb copy is limited to in-frame clones, with some not included. This sample has about 100,000 clones, with approximately 94% found just once. The data derive from a study of technical replicates of blood from a few donors. Germline-derived CDR1 and CDR2 are SGHTA and FQGTGA. Deletions cut 0 bases from V and 5 bases from J, with 7 bases between. The CDR3 runs to 13 residues. The chain recombines TRBV7-3 with TRBJ1-1; D gene uncertain. The sample was T cells isolated from PBMCs. This clonotype originated in a human donor in good health. The CDR3 is CASSLTRVTEAFF. The CDR3 DNA follows: TGTGCCAGCAGCTTAACGAGGGTTACTGAAGCTTTCTTT.